This TCR beta chain was captured by sequencing in a study of Tregs in tolerant kidney transplant recipients. Study-wide points: Some patients' samples used different primers over time, so nucleotide sequences weren't comparable. No direct test of biological reproducibility was done here. Validation in larger populations is needed because few patients were studied.

Using immunoSEQ multiplex PCR, the repertoire was profiled, and TCRdb retains in-frame clones only, with some absent. In the table there are 81,000 or so clones, more than 85% of which are singletons. The J segment lost 9 bases and the V segment lost 0 bases, leaving 11 bases of the junction unmatched. The germline V gene encodes CDR1 SGHRS and CDR2 YFSETQ. The CDR3 is 17 residues long. With regard to this clone: No antigen is known for it.

Related graft donors supplied nonmyeloablative bone marrow transplants, and mixed chimerism was transient. Thawed PBMCs were FACS-sorted into unstimulated CD4+CD25+CD127- regulatory T cells, CD4+CD25- non-regulatory cells, CD4 and CD8 cells. The TCR was taken from a human patient who received a combined kidney and bone marrow transplant. The graft donor may have given rise to some T cells. Source: CD4+ T cells from blood (PBMCs), taken 24 months after the transplant. The chain carries TRBV5-1 and TRBJ2-1; 11 positions agree with TRBD1. Written as DNA, the CDR3 is TGCGCCAGCAGCTTGGCTTCCCAGGGACAGGGGGGAGGTGAGCAGTTCTTC. Its protein is CASSLASQGQGGGEQFF.